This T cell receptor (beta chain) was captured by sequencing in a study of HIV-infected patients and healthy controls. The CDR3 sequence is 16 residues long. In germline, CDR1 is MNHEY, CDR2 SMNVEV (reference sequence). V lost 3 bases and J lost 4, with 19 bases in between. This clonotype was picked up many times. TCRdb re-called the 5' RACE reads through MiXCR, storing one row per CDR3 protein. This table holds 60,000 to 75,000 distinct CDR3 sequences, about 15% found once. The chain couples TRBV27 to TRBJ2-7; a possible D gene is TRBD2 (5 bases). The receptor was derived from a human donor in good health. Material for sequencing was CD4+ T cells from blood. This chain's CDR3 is CASSFLLVPTTYEQYF. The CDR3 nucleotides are TGTGCCAGCAGTTTTCTACTAGTCCCTACCACATACGAGCAGTACTTC.